What follows describes a single TCR beta chain. Its antigen is not identified. These data are taken from a study of OX40 agonist ivuxolimab in advanced cancers. On the study more broadly: Intravenous ivuxolimab was administered to patients every 2 weeks at 0.01 to 10 mg/kg. Study-wide points: Certain nonresponders additionally had low normalized T-cell clonal expansion.

Trimming removed 6 bases from V and 2 bases from J; junction bases left unmatched: 6. This CDR3 has 15 residues. Per germline, CDR1 SEHNR and CDR2 FQNEAQ (reference sequence). Autoimmune disease history or systemic immunosuppression disqualified patients. Libraries were prepared by immunoSEQ multiplex PCR; TCRdb keeps only in-frame clonotypes and omits some of them. The sample shows roughly 90,000 clones, 70% to 90% of them seen only once. The source of this sequence is an adult with an advanced solid tumor such as melanoma, head and neck, liver or kidney cancer. This rearrangement joins TRBV7-9 to TRBJ2-1; 8 bases are shared with TRBD1. This specimen was CD4+ or CD8+ T cells sorted from blood, taken in a trial of the OX40 agonist ivuxolimab. CDR3 residues: CASSQKGQAYNEQFF. In DNA, the CDR3 is TGTGCCAGCAGTCAAAAGGGACAGGCCTACAATGAGCAGTTCTTC.